This TCR beta chain was sequenced for a study of OX40 agonist ivuxolimab in advanced cancers. Points from the study as a whole: Some nonresponders also had low normalized T-cell clonal expansion.

The method was immunoSEQ multiplex PCR; TCRdb's version includes in-frame clones alone and lacks a portion of them. The sample includes tens of thousands of clones, around nine tenths of them seen just once. The CDR3 has 15 residues. Germline V gene sequence: CDR1 SEHNR, CDR2 FQNEAQ (reference sequence). The J segment lost 5 bases and the V segment lost 8 bases, leaving 9 bases of the junction unmatched. On this clone itself: Its antigen is not known.

The receptor was isolated from an adult with an advanced solid tumor such as melanoma, head and neck, liver or kidney cancer. The chain is built from TRBV7-9 and TRBJ2-7; 13 bases agree with TRBD2. The sample consisted of CD4+ or CD8+ T cells sorted from blood, taken in a trial of the OX40 agonist ivuxolimab. CDR3 loop: CASGLWTSGSHEQYF. As DNA, the CDR3 is TGTGCCAGCGGCCTGTGGACTAGCGGGAGCCACGAGCAGTACTTC.